The next 25 T cell receptor beta chains were all read from a single sample in a study of siplizumab effects on memory and regulatory T cells. Measured with immunoSEQ multiplex PCR; TCRdb has only the in-frame clones, and not every one. The profile shows about 100,000 clones, approximately 91% of them singletons. Sequenced material: CD4+ T cells sorted from blood. The receptors originated from a human donor in good health. Some clones in this sample may be carry-over from other donors' samples.

V gene TRBV4-2 combines with J gene TRBJ2-3; D gene unclear. Germline V gene lookup returns CDR1 LGHNA and CDR2 YNFKEQ. The V gene lost 0 bases and the J gene lost 3 bases, with 19 bases spanning the gap. CDR3 length: 18 amino acids. The CDR3 loop reads CASSQDGLSVASTDTQYF. The CDR3 nucleotides read TGTGCCAGCAGCCAAGATGGGCTATCGGTAGCTTCAACAGATACGCAGTATTTT.

V gene TRBV2 combines with J gene TRBJ1-4; TRBD1 is a possible D gene (5 bases). CDR3 length: 14 residues. From germline, CDR1 is SNHLY and CDR2 FYNNEI. The V end was cut by 7 bases, the J end by 8 bases, with 17 bases between. Here the CDR3 reads CASIQGRGGEKLFF. The CDR3 nucleotides are TGTGCCAGCATCCAGGGAAGGGGTGGGGAAAAACTGTTTTTT.

The CDR3 here is CASRTSGRGYEQFF. CDR3 in DNA: TGCGCCAGTCGTACTAGCGGGAGGGGGTATGAGCAGTTCTTC. The chain links TRBV5-1 to TRBJ2-1, with 13 positions matching TRBD2. The CDR3 has 14 residues. V dropped 8 bases and J dropped 8; count of bases not matched to a gene: 7. Germline-derived CDR1 and CDR2 are SGHRS and YFSETQ.

This chain joins TRBV2 and TRBJ2-5; 8 bases align to TRBD2. This CDR3 has 14 residues. Germline V gene sequence: CDR1 SNHLY, CDR2 FYNNEI. Trimming at V came to 11 bases and at J to 1 base, leaving 9 bases not matched to a gene. The CDR3: CASKAGTSQETQYF. DNA for the CDR3: TGTGCCTCAAAGGCCGGGACTAGCCAAGAGACCCAGTACTTC.

V is TRBV12-5 and J is TRBJ2-3; perhaps TRBD2 as D (6 bases). The CDR3 is 15 amino acids. The germline V gene has CDR1 LGHNT and CDR2 FRNRAP. V lost 5 bases to trimming and J lost 0 bases, with 12 bases between them. The CDR3 coding sequence is TGTGCTAGTGGTAAACCTAGCGAGAGCACAGATACGCAGTATTTT. This translates into CASGKPSESTDTQYF.

The genes are TRBV19 and TRBJ2-7; D may correspond to TRBD1 or TRBD2 (6 bases each). Germline loops: CDR1 LNHDA, CDR2 SQIVND (reference sequence). This CDR3 has 14 residues. V was cut by 6 bases and J by 4 bases, with 16 bases left in between. CDR3 amino acids: CASSRSRGRYEQYF. The CDR3 DNA reads TGTGCCAGTAGCAGGTCCCGGGGGCGATACGAGCAGTACTTC.

The chain carries TRBV5-1 and TRBJ2-1; TRBD1 aligns across 8 bases. The trim removed 0 bases at V and 15 bases at J, leaving 5 bases unmatched. Germline values: CDR1 SGHRS, CDR2 YFSETQ. The CDR3 length is 12 residues. CDR3 sequence: CASSLAGTGRFF. The CDR3 coding sequence is TGCGCCAGCAGCTTGGCCGGGACAGGTCGGTTCTTC.

The V gene is TRBV7-9, the J gene TRBJ1-1; 9 bases agree with TRBD1. The germline CDR1 and CDR2 sequences are SEHNR and FQNEAQ (reference sequence). The CDR3 length is 14 residues. Trimming at V came to 5 bases and at J to 4 bases, leaving 5 bases not matched to a gene. CDR3 coding DNA: TGTGCCAGCAGCGTGCGGACAGGGGTCACTGAAGCTTTCTTT. Translated, it gives CASSVRTGVTEAFF.

The chain is built from TRBV28 and TRBJ2-2; 11 bases agree with TRBD2. Germline V gene lookup returns CDR1 MDHEN and CDR2 SYDVKM. The CDR3 contains 17 residues. J was trimmed by 7 bases and V by 7 bases; bases with no gene match: 14. This chain's CDR3 is CASIPEASGRSFGELFF. CDR3 nucleotide sequence: TGTGCCAGCATCCCCGAGGCTAGCGGGAGGTCTTTCGGGGAGCTGTTTTTT.

The chain has TRBV29-1 and TRBJ1-2; the D is unclear. Per germline, CDR1 SQVTM and CDR2 ANQGSEA. The CDR3 is 13 residues long. Trimming took off 3 bases at V and 7 bases at J, with 15 bases between the two ends. CDR3 nucleotide sequence: TGCAGCGTTGATTTCGGCAGAAGGGTTGGCTACACCTTC. Its protein is CSVDFGRRVGYTF.

As DNA, the CDR3 is TGTGCCAGCAGTTACTACGGTCATCGGCCGAACACTGAAGCTTTCTTT. Protein sequence: CASSYYGHRPNTEAFF. The rearrangement joins TRBV6-5 to TRBJ1-1; D not certain. V was shortened by 1 base and J by 1 base, with 13 bases between the two germline ends. Germline lookup yields CDR1 MNHEY and CDR2 SVGAGI. This CDR3 is built from 16 residues.

This clone was recorded once. V gene TRBV18 combines with J gene TRBJ2-7, with D possibly TRBD2 on 5 matching bases. V was pared by 3 bases and J by 2 bases, with 11 bases between. Per the germline V gene, CDR1 is KGHSH and CDR2 is LQKENI. The CDR3 spans 14 residues. The chain's CDR3 is CASSPPGTTYEQYF. CDR3 nucleotides: TGTGCCAGCTCACCTCCGGGAACAACCTACGAGCAGTACTTC.

The chain employs TRBV7-9 and TRBJ2-1; 9 bases fit TRBD1. This CDR3 comprises 12 residues. Germline V CDR1 and CDR2: SEHNR, FQNEAQ (reference sequence). The J segment lost 10 bases and the V segment lost 2 bases, leaving 0 bases of the junction unmatched. DNA of the CDR3: TGTGCCAGCAGCTTAACAGGGGGCGAGCAGTTCTTC. Translated: CASSLTGGEQFF.

The V and J genes are TRBV9 and TRBJ2-1; D may be TRBD1 or TRBD2 (7 bases each). V lost 0 bases, J lost 1 base, and 17 bases lay in between. The CDR3 is 18 residues long. The germline gives CDR1 SGDLS, CDR2 YYNGEE. The CDR3 DNA reads as TGTGCCAGCAGCGTAGCCCCAGGGGGGGGAGGTTCCTACAATGAGCAGTTCTTC. It encodes CASSVAPGGGGSYNEQFF.

The gene calls are TRBV28 and TRBJ2-7; 10 bases line up with TRBD2. The CDR3 consists of 16 residues. J was trimmed by 9 bases and V by 5 bases; bases with no gene match: 16. Looked up from germline, CDR1 is MDHEN and CDR2 is SYDVKM. CDR3 bases: TGTGCCAGCAGTCCGAAAGAATCTAGCGGGAGTAAAGGGCAGTACTTC. Protein sequence: CASSPKESSGSKGQYF.

The V gene is TRBV19, the J gene TRBJ2-3; D is possibly TRBD2 (5 bases). Trimming stripped 5 bases from V and 0 bases from J, with 12 bases between. The CDR3 covers 15 residues. Per germline, CDR1 LNHDA and CDR2 SQIVND (reference sequence). CDR3 in amino acids: CASSPGTVSTDTQYF. The CDR3 DNA reads TGTGCCAGTAGTCCGGGAACCGTTAGCACAGATACGCAGTATTTT.

This chain uses TRBV30 with TRBJ2-5; 9 bases line up with TRBD1. The CDR3 loop spans 13 amino acids. V shed 2 bases and J 5 bases; nucleotides not matched to a gene: 3. Germline lookup yields CDR1 GTSNPN and CDR2 SVGIG (reference sequence). The CDR3 sequence: CAWSRDRAETQYF. As DNA, the CDR3 is TGTGCCTGGAGTCGGGACAGGGCGGAGACCCAGTACTTC.

CDR3 protein: CASSKNTDTQYF. The CDR3, as DNA: TGCGCCAGCAGCAAAAACACAGATACGCAGTATTTT. The chain is built from TRBV10-1 and TRBJ2-3; D ambiguous. The CDR3 has 12 amino acids. V was shortened by 6 bases and J by 2 bases, with 6 bases between the two germline ends. Per the germline V gene, CDR1 is WNHNN and CDR2 is SYGVQD (reference sequence).

A few counts support this clone. The V and J genes are TRBV19 and TRBJ1-2; possibly TRBD1 for D (5 bases). This CDR3 is built from 17 residues. The ends were cut back, 3 bases at V and 5 bases at J, with 22 bases in the middle. Germline CDR1 reads LNHDA; CDR2 reads SQIVND (reference sequence). The CDR3, as DNA: TGTGCCAGTAGTATTGGGTCCAGAGGTGGGGGAGAGTATGGCTACACCTTC. Encoded protein: CASSIGSRGGGEYGYTF.

Note on this clone: Other DNA sequences in the same sample also yield this CDR3. The chain's CDR3 is CASSRSYEQYF. The CDR3 DNA sequence: TGTGCCAGCAGCCGTAGCTACGAGCAGTACTTC. The J gene is TRBJ2-7, the V gene TRBV11-2; D is unresolved. Germline assignment: CDR1 SGHAT and CDR2 FQNNGV. Trimming took off 5 bases at V and 3 bases at J, with 5 bases between the two ends. This CDR3 spans 11 amino acids.

The chain is built from TRBV5-4 and TRBJ1-2; D perhaps matches TRBD1 (6 bases). V was clipped by 4 bases and J by 7 bases, with 23 bases between them. Germline loops: CDR1 SGHNT, CDR2 YYREEE (reference sequence). This CDR3 has 16 amino acids. CDR3 loop: CASSQFSGERGSGYTF. In DNA, the CDR3 is TGTGCCAGCAGCCAGTTCTCTGGCGAGAGGGGGTCTGGCTACACCTTC.

The chain joins TRBV6-1 to TRBJ1-1; a possible D gene is TRBD1 (6 bases). The CDR3 runs 15 residues. V gave up 0 bases and J gave up 1 base, with 9 bases separating them. Per the germline V gene, CDR1 is MNHNS and CDR2 is SASEGT. The CDR3 region is CASSEALRGNTEAFF. CDR3 nucleotide sequence: TGTGCCAGCAGTGAAGCGCTCAGGGGGAACACTGAAGCTTTCTTT.

The chain is built from TRBV18 and TRBJ2-2, with D perhaps TRBD1 (5 bases). This CDR3 is 16 amino acids long. Germline V gene lookup returns CDR1 KGHSH and CDR2 LQKENI. Between the trimmed V and J ends, which lost 2 bases and 2 bases, there was a span of 12 bases. CDR3 protein: CASSPIDRRNTGELFF. DNA of the CDR3: TGTGCCAGCTCACCAATCGACAGACGAAACACCGGGGAGCTGTTTTTT.

This chain uses TRBV5-4 with TRBJ2-5; TRBD1 matches at 11 bases. Germline V lookup: CDR1 SGHNT, CDR2 YYREEE (reference sequence). The CDR3 runs to 15 residues. The ends lost 3 bases at V and 4 bases at J; junction bases unmatched: 5. As DNA, the CDR3 is TGTGCCAGCAGCTATTGGACAGGGGGCCCAGAGACCCAGTACTTC. Translated, it gives CASSYWTGGPETQYF.

The gene calls are TRBV6-1 and TRBJ1-5; 9 nucleotides align to TRBD1. The germline V gene has CDR1 MNHNS and CDR2 SASEGT. The CDR3 consists of 14 residues. J was trimmed by 2 bases and V by 4 bases; bases with no gene match: 0. The CDR3 DNA is TGTGCCAGCAGTGGGACAGGGGGCAATCAGCCCCAGCATTTT. Translation: CASSGTGGNQPQHF.